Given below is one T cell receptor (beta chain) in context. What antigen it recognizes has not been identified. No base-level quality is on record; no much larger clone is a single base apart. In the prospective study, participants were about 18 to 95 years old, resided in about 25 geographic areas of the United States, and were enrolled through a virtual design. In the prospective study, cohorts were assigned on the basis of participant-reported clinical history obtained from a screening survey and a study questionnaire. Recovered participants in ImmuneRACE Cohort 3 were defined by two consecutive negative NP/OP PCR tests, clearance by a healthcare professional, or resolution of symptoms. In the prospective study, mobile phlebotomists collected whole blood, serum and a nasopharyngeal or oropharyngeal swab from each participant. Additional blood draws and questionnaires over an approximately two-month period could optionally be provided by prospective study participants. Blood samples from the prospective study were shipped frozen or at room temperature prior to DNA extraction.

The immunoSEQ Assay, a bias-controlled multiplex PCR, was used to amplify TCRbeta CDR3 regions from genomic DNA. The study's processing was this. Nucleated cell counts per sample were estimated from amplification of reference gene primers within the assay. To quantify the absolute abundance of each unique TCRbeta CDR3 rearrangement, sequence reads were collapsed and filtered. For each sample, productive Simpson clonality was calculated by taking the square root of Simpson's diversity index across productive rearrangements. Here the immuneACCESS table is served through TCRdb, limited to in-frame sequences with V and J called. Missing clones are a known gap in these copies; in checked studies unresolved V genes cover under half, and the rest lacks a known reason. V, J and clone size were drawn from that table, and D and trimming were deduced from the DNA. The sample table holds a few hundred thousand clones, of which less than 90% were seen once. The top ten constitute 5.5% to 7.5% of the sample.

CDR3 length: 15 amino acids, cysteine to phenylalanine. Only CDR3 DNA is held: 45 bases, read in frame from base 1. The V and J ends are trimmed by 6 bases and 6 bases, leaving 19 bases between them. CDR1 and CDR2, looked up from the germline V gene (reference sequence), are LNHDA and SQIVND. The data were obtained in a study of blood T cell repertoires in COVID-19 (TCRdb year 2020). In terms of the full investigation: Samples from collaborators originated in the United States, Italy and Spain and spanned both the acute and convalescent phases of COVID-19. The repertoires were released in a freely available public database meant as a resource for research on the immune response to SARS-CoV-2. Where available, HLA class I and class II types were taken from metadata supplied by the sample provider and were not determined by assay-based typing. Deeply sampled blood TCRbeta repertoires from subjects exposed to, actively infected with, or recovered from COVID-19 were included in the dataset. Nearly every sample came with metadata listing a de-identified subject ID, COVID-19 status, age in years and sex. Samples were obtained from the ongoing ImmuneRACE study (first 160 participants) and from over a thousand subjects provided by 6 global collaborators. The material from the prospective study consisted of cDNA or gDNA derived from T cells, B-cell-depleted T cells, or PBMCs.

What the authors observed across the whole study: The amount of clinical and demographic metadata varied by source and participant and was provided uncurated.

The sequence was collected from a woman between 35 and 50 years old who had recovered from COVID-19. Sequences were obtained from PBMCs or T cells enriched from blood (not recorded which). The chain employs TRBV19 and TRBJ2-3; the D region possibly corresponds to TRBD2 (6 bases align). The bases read TGTGCCAGTAGCCGACCCGGCGGGGATGTTGATACGCAGTATTTT. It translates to CASSRPGGDVDTQYF.